The clone carrying this T cell receptor (beta chain) occurred a few times. Its antigen is still unknown. The sample is drawn from a study of T cells in Graves' hyperthyroidism and ophthalmopathy. The CDR3 runs 14 residues. Germline CDR1 and CDR2: SEHNR and FQNEAQ (reference sequence). V lost 4 bases and J lost 4, with 13 bases in between. Regions amplified from RNA transcripts were the TCR beta CDR3 regions. TCR CDR3 regions were first amplified by RT-PCR with HTBI primers. TCRdb redid the calling of the multiplex PCR reads with MiXCR, one entry per CDR3 protein. Of about 620,000 distinct CDR3 sequences listed, 15% to 20% are singletons. Stable disease denoted Graves' hyperthyroidism without ophthalmopathy progression within 18 months. Among the patients, aged 18 to 65, hyperthyroidism was newly diagnosed and had lasted under 2 months. General observations from the study: A model of 13 V-J features distinguished ophthalmopathy from stable hyperthyroidism.

Sample: blood. This chain links TRBV7-9 with TRBJ2-5; maybe TRBD2 (5 bases). The source of this sequence is a woman aged 30 to 39 with Graves' hyperthyroidism. The CDR3 spells CASSYGLSGETQYF. The CDR3 DNA sequence: TGTGCCAGCAGCTATGGACTTTCCGGAGAGACCCAGTACTTC. The full variable domain, in which reference TRBV7-9 and TRBJ2-5 provide the parts outside the CDR3, is DTGVSQNPRHKITKRGQNVTFRCDPISEHNRLYWYRQTLGQGPEFLTYFQNEAQLEKSRLLSDRFSAERPKGSFSTLEIQRTEQGDSAMYLCASSYGLSGETQYFGPGTRLLVL.